These 14 T cell receptor beta chains originate from one sample sequenced in a study of blood T cell repertoires in COVID-19. Assay used: immunoSEQ multiplex PCR; TCRdb lists only in-frame clones, some missing. The data contain 200,000 to 250,000 clones, around nine tenths of them seen just once; the ten biggest clones take up roughly 14%. Sequenced: PBMCs or T cells enriched from blood (not recorded which). These receptors were collected from a woman aged 45-65 years with acute COVID-19.

This clone has only one observation. V and J are TRBV28 and TRBJ1-1; the D is unclear. The CDR3 totals 13 residues. The germline gives CDR1 MDHEN, CDR2 SYDVKM. V was shortened by 4 bases and J by 3 bases, with 9 bases between the two germline ends. In DNA, the CDR3 is TGTGCCAGCAGTTCTGTCCTTTACACTGAAGCTTTCTTT. Its protein is CASSSVLYTEAFF.

The J gene is TRBJ2-5, the V gene TRBV5-1; TRBD2 matches 8 bases. The CDR3 is made up of 17 amino acids. With 0 bases clipped from V and 1 base from J, the junction kept 8 bases outside the gene matches. CDR1 is SGHRS and CDR2 is YFSETQ in the germline V gene. DNA of the CDR3: TGCGCCAGCAGCTTGGGCATAGCGGGGCAAATCCAAGAGACCCAGTACTTC. Amino acid sequence: CASSLGIAGQIQETQYF.

The rearrangement uses TRBV19 and TRBJ1-1; 7 bases agree with TRBD1. The ends lost 6 bases at V and 7 bases at J; junction bases unmatched: 14. CDR3 length: 15 residues. The germline CDR1 and CDR2 sequences are LNHDA and SQIVND (reference sequence). CDR3 nucleotide sequence: TGTGCCAGTAGCCCAGGCATGGGACAGATAAATGAAGCTTTCTTT. Translated: CASSPGMGQINEAFF.

A single count supports this clone. This chain connects TRBV18 to TRBJ1-2; 7 bases fit TRBD1. CDR1 KGHSH and CDR2 LQKENI come from the germline V gene. The CDR3 extends over 14 amino acids. J lost 5 bases, V lost 4 bases, and 7 bases had no gene match. This CDR3 is CASSLDREGYGYTF. The CDR3 nucleotides are TGTGCCAGCTCACTCGACAGGGAAGGTTATGGCTACACCTTC.

The chain carries TRBV9 and TRBJ1-2, with D perhaps TRBD1 (6 bases). The CDR3 contains 12 residues. Trimming pared 4 bases from V and 6 bases from J, leaving 10 bases between. Germline CDR1 SGDLS, CDR2 YYNGEE. The CDR3: CASSTRQDGYTF. The CDR3 nucleotides read TGTGCCAGCAGCACCCGACAGGATGGCTACACCTTC. The full variable domain, rest sourced from reference TRBV9 and TRBJ1-2, is DSGVTQTPKHLITATGQRVTLRCSPRSGDLSVYWYQQSLDQGLQFLIQYYNGEERAKGNILERFSAQQFPDLHSELNLSSLELGDSALYFCASSTRQDGYTFGSGTRLTVV.

The V and J genes are TRBV18 and TRBJ1-1; possibly TRBD1 for D (6 bases). V was pared by 5 bases and J by 5 bases, with 24 bases between. Per germline, CDR1 KGHSH and CDR2 LQKENI. The CDR3 has 17 amino acids. CDR3: CASSSKIGQSSRTEAFF. Written as DNA, the CDR3 is TGTGCCAGCTCATCCAAAATAGGACAGTCATCGAGAACTGAAGCTTTCTTT.

J is TRBJ2-5 and V is TRBV7-8, with a possible D match to TRBD2 (5 bases). There are 18 residues in the CDR3. Germline CDR1 and CDR2: SGHVS and FQNEAQ. V lost 5 bases to trimming and J lost 2 bases, with 24 bases between them. CDR3 sequence reads: CASSVPQVISEAQETQYF. CDR3 DNA sequence: TGTGCCAGCAGCGTTCCCCAAGTTATATCGGAGGCACAAGAGACCCAGTACTTC.

This chain connects TRBV19 to TRBJ1-2; D uncertain. From germline, CDR1 is LNHDA and CDR2 SQIVND (reference sequence). This CDR3 region has 11 residues. With 5 bases removed from V and 12 bases from J, the gap between germline ends came to 13 bases. The CDR3 DNA reads TGTGCCAGTAGTCCTGGAGGGCGGCACACCTTC. Amino acids: CASSPGGRHTF. The whole variable domain, filled in from reference TRBV19 and TRBJ1-2, reads DGGITQSPKYLFRKEGQNVTLSCEQNLNHDAMYWYRQDPGQGLRLIYYSQIVNDFQKGDIAEGYSVSREKKESFPLTVTSAQKNPTAFYLCASSPGGRHTFGSGTRLTVV.

The chain carries TRBV7-2 and TRBJ1-5, with TRBD1 as a possible D gene (5 bases). The CDR3 length is 15 residues. V lost 0 bases to trimming and J lost 1 base, with 7 bases between them. Germline-derived CDR1 and CDR2 are SGHTA and FQGNSA. CDR3: CASSLARQSNQPQHF. CDR3 nucleotides: TGTGCCAGCAGCTTAGCCCGACAGAGCAATCAGCCCCAGCATTTT.

Only a few counts were recorded for this clone. The rearrangement links TRBV3-1 (or the pseudogene TRBV3-2) to TRBJ2-2; D possibly corresponds to TRBD1 (5 bases). The CDR3 totals 16 residues. Germline assignment: CDR1 LGHDT and CDR2 YNNKEL (reference sequence). V was shortened by 4 bases and J by 5 bases, with 17 bases between the two germline ends. The CDR3 nucleotides read TGTGCCAGCAGCCCGGCTTTGGGGCACGGAACCGGGGAGCTGTTTTTT. This translates into CASSPALGHGTGELFF.

V usage is TRBV7-9 and J usage is TRBJ2-1; D gene uncertain. The V and J ends lost 3 bases and 5 bases respectively, with 8 bases between them. The CDR3 covers 13 residues. Germline V gives CDR1 SEHNR, CDR2 FQNEAQ (reference sequence). The CDR3 DNA sequence: TGTGCCAGCAGCTTCCCCATTGACAATGAGCAGTTCTTC. Its protein is CASSFPIDNEQFF.

A single count supports this clone. This chain links TRBV21-1 with TRBJ1-2; no check of the table's D call, TRBD1, against the DNA was made. TRBV21-1 represents a pseudogene. The CDR3 has 16 residues. This chain's CDR3 is CASSENGTGANYGYTF. CDR3 bases: TGTGCCAGCAGCGAAAATGGGACAGGGGCTAACTATGGCTACACCTTC.

The chain links TRBV25-1 to TRBJ1-3; 7 bases align to TRBD1. Per the germline V gene, CDR1 is MGHDK and CDR2 is SYGVNS. The CDR3 extends over 14 amino acids. With V trimmed by 6 bases and J by 0 bases, 2 bases remained unmatched. The CDR3 region has the DNA TGTGCCAGCAGACCAGGGGGCTCTGGAAACACCATATATTTT. Translating it yields CASRPGGSGNTIYF.

J is TRBJ1-1 and V is TRBV27; TRBD1 might be the D (5 bases). Trimming left V 5 bases short and J 11 bases short, with 21 bases between. CDR1 and CDR2 (germline): MNHEY, SMNVEV (reference sequence). The CDR3 runs 14 residues. CDR3 in DNA: TGTGCCAGCAGTGAACACACCAGGGAGGGAGGCGCTTTCTTT. Translating gives CASSEHTREGGAFF.